The rows below give T cell receptor beta chains drawn from one sample of a study of blood T cell repertoires in COVID-19. Repertoires were generated with immunoSEQ multiplex PCR, while TCRdb's copy carries only in-frame clones and drops some. The sample contains approximately 320,000 clones, roughly 86% of which appear only once. The specimen was PBMCs or T cells enriched from blood (not recorded which). These receptors were taken from a woman aged 18-35 years who had recovered from COVID-19. Each CDR3 is given with its conserved first and last residue. The D gene is left open where the match is weak. A row's size may be missing; if present it is once, few, many or a size class.

cdr3_nt cdr3_aa v_call clone_size j_call d_call
TGTGCCACCAGTGACCCTAGCGGGGGAGACAATGAGCAGTTCTTC CATSDPSGGDNEQFF TRBV24-1 NA TRBJ2-1 TRBD2
TGTGCCAGCAGCAGAGCTGGGAGCGGGAGTAAAAACATTCAGTACTTC CASSRAGSGSKNIQYF TRBV7-2 NA TRBJ2-4 TRBD2
TGTGCCAGCAGCCCGGTGGAGGATTCACCCCTCCACTTT CASSPVEDSPLHF TRBV11-2 NA TRBJ1-6 NA
TGTGCCAGCAGTTCTCTCCCTTCACCCCTCCACTTT CASSSLPSPLHF TRBV27 NA TRBJ1-6 NA
TGCGCCAGCAGCCAGGGGTTCAGGGGGCTTGAGCAGTTCTTC CASSQGFRGLEQFF TRBV5-1 NA TRBJ2-1 TRBD1
TGTGCCAGCAGCCAAGAAGTAGGTAGCGGGGGGTACCAAGAGACCCAGTACTTC CASSQEVGSGGYQETQYF TRBV4-2 NA TRBJ2-5 TRBD2
TGTGCCAGCAGCCGTCGGGATTCCTACGAGCAGTACTTC CASSRRDSYEQYF TRBV7-9 NA TRBJ2-7 NA
TGTGCCAGCAAAGGGATACAGGGGGGCTCAAGCTACGAGCAGTACTTC CASKGIQGGSSYEQYF TRBV25-1 NA TRBJ2-7 TRBD1
TGTGCCAGCAGCCTGTTGTTCCGGACAGGGGTAAATGGCTACACCTTC CASSLLFRTGVNGYTF TRBV5-4 NA TRBJ1-2 TRBD1
TGTGCCAGCAGCGAGGCGAAGACTGCAACGGGGCAGCCCCAGCATTTT CASSEAKTATGQPQHF TRBV9 NA TRBJ1-5 NA
TGTGCCAGCAGCTTAGTTCGAGTGAGCGGAAACACCATATATTTT CASSLVRVSGNTIYF TRBV7-2 NA TRBJ1-3 NA
TGTGCCAGCAGCCGGACTAGCGGGAGGTTCGAGCAGTACTTC CASSRTSGRFEQYF TRBV11-2 once TRBJ2-7 TRBD2
TGTGCCAGCACTAGGTTTGGTAGCGGGGCAAACACCGGGGAGCTGTTTTTT CASTRFGSGANTGELFF TRBV25-1 once TRBJ2-2 TRBD2
TGTGCCAGCAGCGCGATACTAGCTAACAATGAGCAGTTCTTC CASSAILANNEQFF TRBV9 NA TRBJ2-1 NA
TGTGCCAGCAGACAGGGACACAACTATGGCTACACCTTC CASRQGHNYGYTF TRBV2 NA TRBJ1-2 NA
TGTGCCAGCAGTCCATACAGGGGGCGTGGGGAAGCTTTCTTT CASSPYRGRGEAFF TRBV28 NA TRBJ1-1 TRBD1
TGTGCCAGCAGTGAATCGGGGACTGAAGCTTTCTTT CASSESGTEAFF TRBV2 NA TRBJ1-1 NA
TGCGCCAGCAGCACCGGGACTTTTACCACCGGGGAGCTGTTTTTT CASSTGTFTTGELFF TRBV5-1 once TRBJ2-2 NA
TGTGCCAGCAGCTTCAGCCTCGGGTTTTCTGGAAACACCATATATTTT CASSFSLGFSGNTIYF TRBV7-6 NA TRBJ1-3 NA
TGTGCCAGCAGCCATCCTAGCGGGAGCTACGAGCAGTACTTC CASSHPSGSYEQYF TRBV28 once TRBJ2-7 TRBD2
TGTGCCAGCAGTGACTCGGCGAACACTGAAGCTTTCTTT CASSDSANTEAFF TRBV6-4 NA TRBJ1-1 NA
TGTGCCAGCAGTCCAGGGGGACAGGGCACTAACTATGGCTACACCTTC CASSPGGQGTNYGYTF TRBV28 once TRBJ1-2 TRBD1
TGTGCCAGCAGTCCTGGGACTACCTCGGCCTACGAGCAGTACTTC CASSPGTTSAYEQYF TRBV28 NA TRBJ2-7 TRBD2
TGTGCCAGCAGCGTTAGCGGGGGGGCTCAAGAGACCCAGTACTTC CASSVSGGAQETQYF TRBV7-2 once TRBJ2-5 TRBD2
TGTGCCAGCAGTAAGGGGGGGGAAAAACTGTTTTTT CASSKGGEKLFF TRBV25-1 NA TRBJ1-4 NA
TGTGCCAGCAGTCCCGCCGGGGTGTACTCCTACGAGCAGTACTTC CASSPAGVYSYEQYF TRBV27 NA TRBJ2-7 NA
TGTGCCAGCAGCCCAATAGGACAGAGGGGTGAAAAACTGTTTTTT CASSPIGQRGEKLFF TRBV5-6 NA TRBJ1-4 NA
TGTGCCAGCAGTCCCCCGGTAGGGGCTCATCAGCCCCAGCATTTT CASSPPVGAHQPQHF TRBV2 NA TRBJ1-5 NA
TGTGCCAGCAGCTTAGGAGGTATTATGAACACTGAAGCTTTCTTT CASSLGGIMNTEAFF TRBV7-9 few TRBJ1-1 NA
TGTGCCAGCAGCTGGACAGGATCTGGAAACACCATATATTTT CASSWTGSGNTIYF TRBV7-9 once TRBJ1-3 TRBD1
TGTGCCAGCTCACCATTTCCCCAAGCGCACAATGAGCAGTTCTTC CASSPFPQAHNEQFF TRBV18 NA TRBJ2-1 NA
TGTGCCAGCAGTTTAAGCCGGGTTGGGGCCAACGTCCTGACTTTC CASSLSRVGANVLTF TRBV27 once TRBJ2-6 NA
TGTGCCAGCAGCCAGGACCCGGGAGGAACGTCTAGTGAAAAACTGTTTTTT CASSQDPGGTSSEKLFF TRBV4-2 NA TRBJ1-4 NA
TGCGCCAGCACCGGGACAGGCTCGCGATCACCCCTCCACTTT CASTGTGSRSPLHF TRBV23-1 NA TRBJ1-6 TRBD1
TGTGCCAGCAGCTTAGCCCGACAGGGGGCTGAACCGAACACCGGGGAGCTGTTTTTT CASSLARQGAEPNTGELFF TRBV7-9 NA TRBJ2-2 TRBD1
TGCGCCAGCAGCCAACACGCCCGGGACAGCAATTCACCCCTCCACTTT CASSQHARDSNSPLHF TRBV4-3 NA TRBJ1-6 TRBD1
TGTGCCACCAGCAGTAGACAGGGGGGCAATCAGCCCCAGCATTTT CATSSRQGGNQPQHF TRBV15 few TRBJ1-5 TRBD1
TGTGCCAGCAGCTTAGTTCAAACTGCCAGCACAGATACGCAGTATTTT CASSLVQTASTDTQYF TRBV7-9 NA TRBJ2-3 NA
TGTGCCAGCAGTTACCGGGACTACCTAAACACCGGGGAGCTGTTTTTT CASSYRDYLNTGELFF TRBV6-5 NA TRBJ2-2 TRBD2
TGTGCCAGCCGAAAAGGGACTAGCATCGAGCAGTACTTC CASRKGTSIEQYF TRBV6-5 NA TRBJ2-7 TRBD2
TGTGCCAGCAGCCCCTTGGGGGGGGCCCATAACTCCTACGAGCAGTACTTC CASSPLGGAHNSYEQYF TRBV7-2 NA TRBJ2-7 NA
TGTGCCAGCAGGGGCGAAAGCTCCTACAATGAGCAGTTCTTC CASRGESSYNEQFF TRBV2 once TRBJ2-1 NA
TGTGCCAGCAGTTACTCAGGAGGGGCCGGCACAGATACGCAGTATTTT CASSYSGGAGTDTQYF TRBV6-5 NA TRBJ2-3 NA
TGTGCCAGCAGTTTGGGGACAGGGCTTACGCCCCAGCATTTT CASSLGTGLTPQHF TRBV27 NA TRBJ1-5 TRBD1
TGTGCCATCCATCATCGGGGGGCCAATCAGCCCCAGCATTTT CAIHHRGANQPQHF TRBV28 NA TRBJ1-5 NA
TGCAGTGCTAGTCCGTCAGGTAGTGAGCAGTTCTTC CSASPSGSEQFF TRBV20-1 NA TRBJ2-1 NA
TGCGCCAGCAGCCAAGATTGGGGAGCGGGGGGATCCTACGAGCAGTACTTC CASSQDWGAGGSYEQYF TRBV4-3 NA TRBJ2-7 TRBD2
TGTGCCAGCCACCCGGAGGGGCAGTCCTATGGCTACACCTTC CASHPEGQSYGYTF TRBV27 NA TRBJ1-2 NA
TGCGCCAGCAGCCCGCGGTCGGGGGTAGAAGAAAAACTGTTTTTT CASSPRSGVEEKLFF TRBV5-1 NA TRBJ1-4 NA
TGTGCCAGCAGTGCGACGGGGGGACACACCAATCAGCCCCAGCATTTT CASSATGGHTNQPQHF TRBV28 few TRBJ1-5 NA
TGTGCCAGCAGCTTAGGGACCGGACAGGCCTCCTCTGGAAACACCATATATTTT CASSLGTGQASSGNTIYF TRBV7-9 NA TRBJ1-3 TRBD1
TGTGCCAGTAGTACCCCGCGGACTCCCTACGAGCAGTACTTC CASSTPRTPYEQYF TRBV19 NA TRBJ2-7 NA
TGTGCCAGCAGCGTAAACCGTGGGAGCTCTGGAAACACCATATATTTT CASSVNRGSSGNTIYF TRBV9 NA TRBJ1-3 NA